This T cell receptor (beta chain) is from a study of blood T cell repertoires in COVID-19. Across the whole study: Nucleic acid was either cDNA or gDNA, and it came from T cells, B-cell-depleted T cells, or PBMCs.

Repertoires were generated with immunoSEQ multiplex PCR, while TCRdb's copy carries only in-frame clones and drops some. The repertoire holds about 150,000 clones, with around nine tenths as singletons. This clone appeared a few times. The sequence came from a woman aged 50 to 60 who had recovered from COVID-19. What was sequenced was PBMCs or T cells enriched from blood (not recorded which).

CDR3 sequence: CASLSGEAGELFF. The CDR3 coding sequence is TGTGCCAGCTTAAGCGGGGAAGCCGGGGAGCTGTTTTTT. The chain employs TRBV7-9 and TRBJ2-2; TRBD2 agrees at 7 bases. The V segment lost 8 bases and the J segment 6 bases; nucleotides outside the gene matches: 6. Per the germline V gene, CDR1 is SEHNR and CDR2 is FQNEAQ (reference sequence). This CDR3 is 13 amino acids long.